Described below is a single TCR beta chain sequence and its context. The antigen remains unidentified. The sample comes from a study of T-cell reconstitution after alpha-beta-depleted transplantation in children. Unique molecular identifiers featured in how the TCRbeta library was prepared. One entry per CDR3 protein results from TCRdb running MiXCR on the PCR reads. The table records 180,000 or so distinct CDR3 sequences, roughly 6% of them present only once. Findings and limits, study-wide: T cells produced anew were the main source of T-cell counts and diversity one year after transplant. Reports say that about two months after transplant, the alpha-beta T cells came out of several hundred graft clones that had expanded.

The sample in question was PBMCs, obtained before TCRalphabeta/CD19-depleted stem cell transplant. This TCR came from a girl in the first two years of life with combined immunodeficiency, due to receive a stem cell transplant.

CDR3 DNA: TGTGCCAGCAGCGAGCCCCCGCGTTCATATGGCTACACCTTC. Protein sequence: CASSEPPRSYGYTF. This rearrangement joins TRBV7-9 to TRBJ1-2; no reliable D call. Germline lookup yields CDR1 SEHNR and CDR2 FQNEAQ (reference sequence). The CDR3 contains 14 residues. V was trimmed by 5 bases and J by 5 bases, leaving 15 bases between them. The full variable domain, with the rest looked up from reference TRBV7-9 and TRBJ1-2, is DTGVSQNPRHKITKRGQNVTFRCDPISEHNRLYWYRQTLGQGPEFLTYFQNEAQLEKSRLLSDRFSAERPKGSFSTLEIQRTEQGDSAMYLCASSEPPRSYGYTFGSGTRLTVV.